Listed here are 25 T cell receptor beta chains from one sample, sequenced in a study of human CD8 memory T cell subsets. Progenitor exhausted-like CD8+ memory cells (TPEX) were CCR7+ PD-1+ TIGIT+. UMI-labeled 5' RACE was the method by which TCR beta libraries were made. TCRdb re-called the 5' RACE reads, yielding one record per CDR3 amino acid sequence without DNA. Its listing shows about 8,800 distinct CDR3 sequences. Sequencing used CD8+ T cells from PBMCs. All receptors derive from a human donor in good health.

The V gene is TRBV24-1, the J gene TRBJ2-1; TCRdb proposes TRBD2, but this gene call is untestable without DNA. There are 14 residues in the CDR3. Germline V gene lookup returns CDR1 KGHDR and CDR2 SFDVKD. This CDR3 reads CATSDFRGGNEQFF.

This rearrangement joins TRBV27 to TRBJ2-7; TCRdb indicates TRBD1, and absent DNA this call remains unverified. This CDR3 has 16 residues. CDR1 MNHEY and CDR2 SMNVEV come from the germline V gene (reference sequence). This CDR3 is CASSLSGGTQIYEQYF.

CDR3: CASKDRGGSVLNEQFF. The genes are TRBV27 and TRBJ2-1; there is no DNA to check the TCRdb D call of TRBD1. Germline lookup yields CDR1 MNHEY and CDR2 SMNVEV (reference sequence). CDR3 size: 16 residues.

This chain uses TRBV7-9 with TRBJ1-1; checking the TCRdb D call of TRBD1 is not possible without DNA. Germline lookup yields CDR1 SEHNR and CDR2 FQNEAQ (reference sequence). The CDR3 covers 13 residues. The CDR3 loop is CASSSGTAREAFF.

The chain recombines TRBV20-1 with TRBJ2-1; lacking DNA, the TRBD1 call made by TCRdb goes unchecked. Germline CDR1 reads DFQATT; CDR2 reads SNEGSKA (reference sequence). This CDR3 comprises 12 residues. CDR3 residues: CSAPDRDNEQFF.

This chain connects TRBV27 to TRBJ2-5; TCRdb selects TRBD1, and the lack of DNA leaves this call unchecked. This CDR3 has 17 residues. Germline V CDR1 and CDR2: MNHEY, SMNVEV (reference sequence). CDR3 sequence reads: CASKERAARVVEETQYF.

The V and J genes are TRBV7-9 and TRBJ2-3; TCRdb calls TRBD2, which cannot be checked without DNA. Germline V gives CDR1 SEHNR, CDR2 FQNEAQ (reference sequence). CDR3 length: 16 amino acids. CDR3 sequence reads: CASSPPDLVVADTQYF.

The chain carries TRBV5-6 and TRBJ2-3; lacking DNA, the TRBD1 call made by TCRdb goes unchecked. Germline-derived CDR1 and CDR2 are SGHDT and YYEEEE. This CDR3 spans 14 amino acids. CDR3 in amino acids: CASSPGLNTDTQYF.

The CDR3: CASSFFLAGENEQFF. V usage is TRBV7-9 and J usage is TRBJ2-1; TCRdb lists TRBD2, though no DNA is available to test this call. This CDR3 has 15 residues. CDR1 SEHNR and CDR2 FQNEAQ come from the germline V gene (reference sequence).

The V gene is TRBV7-7, the J gene TRBJ2-3; TCRdb designates TRBD1, a call that cannot be tested without DNA. CDR1 is SSHAT, CDR2 FNYEAQ, per germline (reference sequence). This CDR3 spans 15 amino acids. The CDR3 spells CASSLQDRGTDTQYF.

The chain recombines TRBV5-1 with TRBJ2-7; TCRdb names TRBD2, which stays unverified in the absence of DNA. The CDR3 contains 14 residues. Germline V gene lookup returns CDR1 SGHRS and CDR2 YFSETQ. Here the CDR3 reads CASSDPGLAYEQYF.

The gene calls are TRBV7-9 and TRBJ1-1. CDR3 length: 22 amino acids. Germline-derived CDR1 and CDR2 are SEHNR and FQNEAQ (reference sequence). The CDR3 spells CASSLHQLSMGSLGLTITEAFF.

The chain combines TRBV9 with TRBJ2-5. The CDR3 is 15 residues long. Germline V gene lookup returns CDR1 SGDLS and CDR2 YYNGEE. CDR3: CASSVEGLYQETQYF.

The chain has TRBV28 and TRBJ2-7. CDR3 size: 15 residues. Germline V gene lookup returns CDR1 MDHEN and CDR2 SYDVKM. The CDR3 here is CASSLLQQPSYEQYF.

The chain recombines TRBV4-3 with TRBJ2-1; TCRdb picks TRBD2, but there is no DNA to check that call. Germline V gene sequence: CDR1 LGHNA, CDR2 YSLEER. CDR3 length: 16 amino acids. The CDR3: CASSQDTSGSGDEQFF.

This clonotype registers medium-sized (0.01 to 0.1%) by frequency. The rearrangement links TRBV4-3 to TRBJ2-7; TCRdb outputs TRBD1, but without DNA this stays unchecked. The germline V gene encodes CDR1 LGHNA and CDR2 YSLEER. The CDR3 contains 17 residues. CDR3 amino acids: CASSQDAPLGSSYEQYF.

The chain is built from TRBV28 and TRBJ2-7; the D call from TCRdb, TRBD2, cannot be confirmed without DNA. This CDR3 spans 16 amino acids. CDR1 and CDR2 from the germline V gene are MDHEN and SYDVKM. Here the CDR3 reads CAREPGGALSPYEQYF.

The chain recombines TRBV4-1 with TRBJ1-4; TCRdb returns TRBD1, unconfirmable since there is no DNA. From germline, CDR1 is MGHRA and CDR2 YSYEKL. This CDR3 comprises 14 residues. The chain's CDR3 is CASSPGQGGEKLFF.

This chain uses TRBV27 with TRBJ2-7; the D call from TCRdb, TRBD2, cannot be confirmed without DNA. CDR1 and CDR2 from the germline V gene are MNHEY and SMNVEV (reference sequence). The CDR3 covers 14 residues. The CDR3 protein is CASSLVAGAVEQYF.

The chain uses TRBV6-2 or TRBV6-3 and TRBJ1-2; checking the TCRdb D call of TRBD1 is not possible without DNA. CDR3 size: 15 residues. Per germline, CDR1 MNHEY and CDR2 SVGEGT. This CDR3 is CASSYSMGGNYGYTF.

The gene calls are TRBV30 and TRBJ1-2; checking the TCRdb D call of TRBD1 is not possible without DNA. The CDR3 is made up of 13 amino acids. Germline V CDR1 and CDR2: GTSNPN, SVGIG (reference sequence). CDR3 amino acids: CAWGQEHDYGYTF.

This chain uses TRBV7-9 with TRBJ2-2; the TCRdb D gene call, TRBD1, has no DNA to confirm it. This CDR3 has 14 residues. Looked up from germline, CDR1 is SEHNR and CDR2 is FQNEAQ (reference sequence). CDR3 in amino acids: CASRPTATDRELFF.

This clonotype is identified as medium-sized (0.01 to 0.1%) from frequency. The genes are TRBV4-1 and TRBJ2-1. The germline V gene has CDR1 MGHRA and CDR2 YSYEKL. The CDR3 consists of 16 residues. The CDR3 region is CASSQDLGVSYNEQFF.

V gene TRBV27 combines with J gene TRBJ1-5; there is no DNA to check the TCRdb D call of TRBD1. This CDR3 region has 16 residues. In germline, CDR1 is MNHEY, CDR2 SMNVEV (reference sequence). The CDR3 is CASSLRGQGARQPQHF.

This clonotype is classed as medium-sized (0.01 to 0.1%) by frequency. The chain uses TRBV27 and TRBJ2-1; TCRdb returns TRBD2, unconfirmable since there is no DNA. The CDR3 covers 15 residues. Germline values: CDR1 MNHEY, CDR2 SMNVEV (reference sequence). The CDR3 region is CASSLASGVYNEQFF.